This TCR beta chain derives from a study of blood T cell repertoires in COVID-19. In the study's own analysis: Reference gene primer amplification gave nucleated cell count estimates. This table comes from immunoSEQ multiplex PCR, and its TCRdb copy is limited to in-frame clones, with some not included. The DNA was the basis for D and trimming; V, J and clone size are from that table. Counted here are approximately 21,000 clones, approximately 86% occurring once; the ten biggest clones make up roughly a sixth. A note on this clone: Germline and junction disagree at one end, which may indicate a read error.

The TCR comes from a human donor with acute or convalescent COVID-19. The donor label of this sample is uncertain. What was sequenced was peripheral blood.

DNA for the CDR3: TGTGCCAGCAGCTCCGCCGGGACTAGCGGGAGGTTTTTC. Its protein product is CASSSAGTSGRFF. This chain joins TRBV7-2 and TRBJ2-7, with TRBD2 identical over 15 bases. The CDR3 length is 13 residues. Germline V CDR1 and CDR2: SGHTA, FQGNSA.